This section outlines one T cell receptor (beta chain) sequence together with its context. This CDR3 contains 16 residues. Losses at the gene ends were 5 bases for V and 5 bases for J; bases not matched to a gene: 13. The germline CDR1 and CDR2 sequences are MNHNY and SVGAGI (reference sequence). This entry belongs to a study of blood T cell repertoires in COVID-19. Study-wide context: The analysed material was cDNA or gDNA that came from T cells, B-cell-depleted T cells, or PBMCs.

Authors' methods: Nucleated cell number was recorded as an estimate derived from reference gene primer amplification. Produced via immunoSEQ multiplex PCR; TCRdb's table is partial and in-frame only. From that table come the V and J calls and clone size; the DNA was used to work out D and trimming. The sample shows about 140,000 clones, over 60% of them seen only once. This receptor was taken from a man between 50 and 59 years old with acute or convalescent COVID-19. Input material: peripheral blood. The chain recombines TRBV6-6 with TRBJ2-5; 8 positions agree with TRBD2. DNA for the CDR3: TGTGCCAGCAGTCGAAAGGCAGGGACTAGAGGGGAGACCCAGTACTTC. This encodes CASSRKAGTRGETQYF.